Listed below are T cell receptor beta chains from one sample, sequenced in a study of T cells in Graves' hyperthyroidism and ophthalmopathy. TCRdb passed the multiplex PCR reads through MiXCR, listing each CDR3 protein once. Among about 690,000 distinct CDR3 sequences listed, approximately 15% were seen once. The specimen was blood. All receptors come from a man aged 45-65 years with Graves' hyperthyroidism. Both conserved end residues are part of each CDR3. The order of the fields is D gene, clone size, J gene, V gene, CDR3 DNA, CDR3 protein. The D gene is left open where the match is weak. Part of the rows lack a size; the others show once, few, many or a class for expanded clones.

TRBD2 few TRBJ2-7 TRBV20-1 TGCAGTGCTTTCGAACTAGCGGGATACGAGCAGTACTTC CSAFELAGYEQYF
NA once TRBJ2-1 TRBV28 TGTGCCAGCAGTTTATACGGAACAGGTTCCTACAATGAGCAGTCCTTC CASSLYGTGSYNEQSF
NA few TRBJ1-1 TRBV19 TGTGCCACCACCCTTACGGGGGGACTCACTGAAGCTTTCTTT CATTLTGGLTEAFF
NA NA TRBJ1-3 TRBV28 TGTGCCAGCAGCACACCCCGGGCCCTCGGAGGTGGAAACACCATATATTTT CASSTPRALGGGNTIYF
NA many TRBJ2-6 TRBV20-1 TGCAGTGCTAGAGGGGGGACGGCTGGGGCCAACGTCCTGACTTTC CSARGGTAGANVLTF
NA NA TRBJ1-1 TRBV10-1 TGCGCCAGCGGTGAGTCGGAGGCAGAAAAAGTAGTTAAGGCCTTTAACACTGAAGCTTTCTTT CASGESEAEKVVKAFNTEAFF
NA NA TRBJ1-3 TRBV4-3 TGCGCCAGCAGCCAAGCTTGGCCTTCACTCTCTGGAAACACCATATATTTT CASSQAWPSLSGNTIYF
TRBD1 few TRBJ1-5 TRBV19 TGTGCCAGTAGGGATCCCGGGTCAGGGGGCCAGCCCCAGCATTTT CASRDPGSGGQPQHF
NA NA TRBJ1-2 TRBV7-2 TGTGCCAGCAGCTTAGAGATTGGGGGCTACACCTTC CASSLEIGGYTF
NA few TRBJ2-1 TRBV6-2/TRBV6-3 TGTGCCAGCAGTTACTCTAGGAATGAGCAGTTCTTC CASSYSRNEQFF
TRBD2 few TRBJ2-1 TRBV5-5 TGTGCCAGCAGGACTAGCGGGAGTTCGCCGCAGTTCTTC CASRTSGSSPQFF
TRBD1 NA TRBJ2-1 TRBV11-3 TGTGCCAGCAGCTACGACAGGGGTAATCAGTTCTTC CASSYDRGNQFF
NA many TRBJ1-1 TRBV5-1 TGCGCCAGCAGCTTTGGACAACCCCAGGAAGGACCTGAAGCTTTCTTT CASSFGQPQEGPEAFF
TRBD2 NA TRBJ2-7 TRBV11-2 TGTGCCAGCAGCTTAGTGACTAGCGGAGGGGGCGAGCAGTACTTC CASSLVTSGGGEQYF
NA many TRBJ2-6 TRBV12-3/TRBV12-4 TGTGCCAGCATGCTACCCAGGGCTGGGGCCAACGTCCTGACTTTC CASMLPRAGANVLTF
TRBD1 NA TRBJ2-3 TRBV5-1 TGCGCCAGCAGCTGGCGTCCGGGACAGGGTACCACAGATACGCAGTATTTT CASSWRPGQGTTDTQYF
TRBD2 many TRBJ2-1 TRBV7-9 TGTGCCAGCAGCCGGGACTACTCCTACAATGAGCAGTTCTTC CASSRDYSYNEQFF
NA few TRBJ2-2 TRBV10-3 TGTGCCATCAGTAGACAACAGGGCCCCGGGGAGCTGTTTTTT CAISRQQGPGELFF
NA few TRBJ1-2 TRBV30 TGTGCCTGGAAGGGGGTTTCGGGTGGCTACACCTTC CAWKGVSGGYTF
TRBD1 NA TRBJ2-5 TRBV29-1 TGCAGCGTTGCAAGGACAGGGTCCGCCTGGGAGTACTTC CSVARTGSAWEYF
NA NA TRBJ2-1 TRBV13 TGTGCCAGCAGCTTGTACCGGGACTTCCGGTACAATGAGCAGCTCTTC CASSLYRDFRYNEQLF
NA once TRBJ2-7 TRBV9 TGTGCCAGCAGCCCCATGGAGGGCAGGTCCTACGAGCAGTACTTC CASSPMEGRSYEQYF
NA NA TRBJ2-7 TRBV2 TGTGCCGGCAGTGCAAGCTCCTACGAGCAGTACTTC CAGSASSYEQYF
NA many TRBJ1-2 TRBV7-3 TGTGCCAGCAGCCCGGCGATGGGGGGGGCCGGGGGCTACACCTTC CASSPAMGGAGGYTF
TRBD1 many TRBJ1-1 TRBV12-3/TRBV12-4 TGTGCCAGCAGCCACGACAGGGGCGCTGGAAACACTGAAGCTTTCTTT CASSHDRGAGNTEAFF
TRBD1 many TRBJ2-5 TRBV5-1 TGCGCCAGCAGCACCGGACAGGCCACGGGGACCCAGTACTTC CASSTGQATGTQYF
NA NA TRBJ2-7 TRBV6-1 TGTGCCAGCACCGGTAGGGGGGACTACGAGCAGTACTTC CASTGRGDYEQYF
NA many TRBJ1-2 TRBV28 TGTGCCAGCAGTCCCCCATCAGGGTATGGCTACACCTTC CASSPPSGYGYTF
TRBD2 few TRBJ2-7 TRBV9 TGTGCCAGCAGCGTAGGAGGTAGCGGGATTTACGAGCAGTACTTC CASSVGGSGIYEQYF
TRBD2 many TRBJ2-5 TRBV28 TGTGCCAGCAGTTCGGGACTAGCGGGAGCAGGGGTTGAGACCCAGTACTTC CASSSGLAGAGVETQYF
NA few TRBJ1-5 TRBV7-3 TGTGCCAGCAGCTTATCTGGGGCCAATCAGCCCCAGCATTTT CASSLSGANQPQHF